The entry below describes one TCR beta chain. No antigen is known for it. Germline V gene data show CDR1 as SGHRS and CDR2 as YFSETQ. Trimming took off 0 bases at V and 6 bases at J, with 9 bases between the two ends. The CDR3 runs to 13 residues. Unique molecular identifiers were built into the TCR beta cDNA libraries. A single record per CDR3 protein comes from TCRdb applying MiXCR to the PCR reads. The data hold approximately 250,000 distinct CDR3 sequences, with about 38% observed a single time. This record belongs to a study of post-analysis software for immune sequencing data. Study-wide results and limits: Elevated frequency relative to controls characterized roughly 5 TRBV segments in patients, TRBV5-6, TRBV5-1 and TRBV20-1 among them.

This TCR was sampled from a girl between 5 and 17 years old with multiple sclerosis. This chain uses TRBV5-1 with TRBJ1-1; a possible D gene is TRBD1 (5 bases). The material sequenced was blood. The CDR3: CASSLAVQAEAFF. The CDR3 DNA is TGCGCCAGCAGCTTGGCCGTACAGGCTGAAGCTTTCTTT.